This T cell receptor beta chain was sequenced during a study of T cell changes during pregnancy in multiple sclerosis. Clones were read by immunoSEQ multiplex PCR, and TCRdb kept only the in-frame ones, dropping some. This table has around 61,000 clones, about 83% appearing once. V lost 2 bases and J lost 2; bases outside the gene matches: 11. Looked up from germline, CDR1 is MGHRA and CDR2 is YSYEKL. The CDR3 covers 20 residues. This clone is a singleton in its sample. Sequences were obtained from peripheral blood from another person, used as feeder cells. The source of this sequence is a human donor whose cells served as feeder cells for cultures in a pregnancy study. The rearrangement links TRBV4-1 to TRBJ2-5, with 16 positions matching TRBD2. This chain's CDR3 is CASSQFSGTSGGAGQETQYF. In DNA, the CDR3 is TGCGCCAGCAGCCAATTTTCCGGGACTAGCGGGGGGGCTGGGCAAGAGACCCAGTACTTC.